Below are 5 T cell receptor beta chains sequenced from a single sample in a study of CD8+CD57+ T cells in acquired aplastic anemia. Selection for sequencing was limited to patients who had shown CD8+CD57+ cell expansion by flow cytometry. Genomic DNA templated the TCR beta VDJ and CDR3 profiling. TCRdb re-derived calls from the reads in MiXCR, one entry per CDR3 protein. The data hold some 170,000 distinct CDR3 sequences, with roughly 48% observed a single time. What was sequenced was sorted CD4+, CD8+, or CD8+CD57+ T cells (not recorded which) from PBMCs. Source of these receptors: a human donor with aplastic anemia.

CDR3 DNA sequence: TGCAGTGCTAGGTCTAGCGGGGTAGATACGCAGTATTTT. Residues: CSARSSGVDTQYF. The V call is TRBV20-1, the J call TRBJ2-3; 9 nucleotides align to TRBD2. From germline, CDR1 is DFQATT and CDR2 SNEGSKA (reference sequence). The CDR3 is 13 residues long. V shed 3 bases and J 5 bases; nucleotides not matched to a gene: 3.

This clonotype was seen repeatedly, ten times or more. The rearrangement joins TRBV5-4 to TRBJ1-2, with TRBD1 as a possible D gene (6 bases). CDR3 length equals 15 residues. Germline V gene lookup returns CDR1 SGHNT and CDR2 YYREEE (reference sequence). Trimming cost V 0 bases and J 7 bases, with 16 bases left between them. The CDR3 bases are TGTGCCAGCAGCTTGGAGGGGTGGGGGCAGGGTGGCTACACCTTC. It yields the protein CASSLEGWGQGGYTF.

The rearrangement uses TRBV25-1 and TRBJ1-2, with D unclear. The CDR3 extends over 12 amino acids. With 11 bases removed from V and 1 base from J, the gap between germline ends came to 11 bases. Germline loops: CDR1 MGHDK, CDR2 SYGVNS. The CDR3 nucleotides read TGTGCCGCGTCCGATTTTAACTATGGCTACACCTTC. Translated, it gives CAASDFNYGYTF.

Concerning this clonotype: A read error may explain this, as a much larger clone is one base away. This CDR3 fails to terminate in the conserved phenylalanine or tryptophan, so it likely reflects a read error. V is TRBV12-3 or TRBV12-4 and J is TRBJ1-1; D is unresolved. Trimming took 2 bases from V and 7 from J, leaving 8 bases between them. The length of the CDR3 is 12 residues. The DNA for the CDR3 is TGTGCCAGCAGTTTAAGGTTGGGTGAAGCTTTCTCT. Translating it yields CASSLRLGEAFS.

This clonotype was counted between two and nine times. The chain couples TRBV6-5 to TRBJ2-1; the D gene is possibly TRBD2 (6 bases). The V and J ends lost 1 base and 9 bases respectively, with 13 bases between them. Germline V lookup: CDR1 MNHEY, CDR2 SVGAGI. The CDR3 covers 14 residues. CDR3 sequence: CASSYFSDGGEQFF. In DNA form, the CDR3 reads TGTGCCAGCAGTTACTTCTCGGACGGGGGTGAGCAGTTCTTC.